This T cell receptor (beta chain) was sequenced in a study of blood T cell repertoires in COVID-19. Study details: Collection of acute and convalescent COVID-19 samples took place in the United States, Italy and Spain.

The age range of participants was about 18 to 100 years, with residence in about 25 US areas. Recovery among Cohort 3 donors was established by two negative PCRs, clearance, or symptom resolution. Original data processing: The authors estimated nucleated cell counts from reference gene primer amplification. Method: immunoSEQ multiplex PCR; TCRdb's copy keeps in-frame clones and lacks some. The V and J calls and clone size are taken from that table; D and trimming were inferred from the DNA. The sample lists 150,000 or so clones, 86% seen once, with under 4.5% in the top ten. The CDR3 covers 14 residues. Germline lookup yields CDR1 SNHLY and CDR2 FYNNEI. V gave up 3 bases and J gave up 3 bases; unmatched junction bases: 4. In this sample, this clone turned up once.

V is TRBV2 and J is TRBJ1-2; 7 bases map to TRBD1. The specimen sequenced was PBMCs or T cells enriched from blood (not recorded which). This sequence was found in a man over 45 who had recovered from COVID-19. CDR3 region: CASSDRTGDYGYTF. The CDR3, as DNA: TGTGCCAGCAGTGACCGAACAGGGGACTATGGCTACACCTTC.